The 22 T cell receptor beta chains presented below share a single source sample, sequenced in a study of T cell changes during pregnancy in multiple sclerosis. TCRdb's table, derived via immunoSEQ multiplex PCR, lists solely in-frame clones and lacks some. The sample has approximately 49,000 clones; 80% to 95% are singletons. Sequenced material: peripheral blood, taken after pregnancy. These receptor sequences come from a female donor with multiple sclerosis, enrolled in a pregnancy study.

The genes are TRBV7-2 and TRBJ2-5, with 9 bases aligning to TRBD1. This CDR3 region has 15 residues. V dropped 4 bases and J dropped 2; count of bases not matched to a gene: 5. The germline CDR1 and CDR2 sequences are SGHTA and FQGNSA. The DNA of the CDR3 is TGTGCCAGCAGCTCGACGGACAGGGGTCAAGAGACCCAGTACTTC. This sequence encodes CASSSTDRGQETQYF.

This chain links TRBV5-1 with TRBJ1-4, with 8 bases fitting TRBD1. With 5 bases clipped from V and 0 bases from J, the junction kept 3 bases outside the gene matches. Per the germline V gene, CDR1 is SGHRS and CDR2 is YFSETQ. The CDR3 has 15 amino acids. CDR3 sequence reads: CASRGQAATNEKLFF. In nucleotides, the CDR3 is TGCGCCAGCAGGGGACAGGCTGCAACTAATGAAAAACTGTTTTTT.

The chain combines TRBV10-3 with TRBJ1-6; the match to TRBD1 covers 8 bases. Unmatched junction bases numbered 7, after V lost 10 bases and J lost 5 bases. Germline CDR1 reads ENHRY; CDR2 reads SYGVKD. This CDR3 region has 14 residues. Here the CDR3 reads CATQTGEDNSPLHF. The CDR3 bases are TGTGCCACCCAGACAGGGGAGGATAATTCACCCCTCCACTTT.

This clone was detected only once. The V gene is TRBV7-6, the J gene TRBJ2-2, with D maybe TRBD1 (5 bases). The CDR3 contains 15 residues. CDR1 is SGHVS and CDR2 is FNYEAQ in the germline V gene. V was clipped by 2 bases and J by 5 bases, with 12 bases between them. The CDR3 here is CASSLSQGLTGELFF. CDR3 DNA: TGTGCCAGCAGCTTATCGCAGGGCCTAACCGGGGAGCTGTTTTTT.

The chain has TRBV21-1 and TRBJ1-6; the table's D call, TRBD1, has no DNA check behind it. TRBV21-1 is a pseudogene locus. The length of the CDR3 is 13 residues. The CDR3 spells CASSSYQAIPLHF. The CDR3 nucleotides are TGTGCCAGCAGCAGTTACCAGGCAATCCCCCTCCACTTT.

The V and J genes are TRBV19 and TRBJ2-5, with TRBD1 identical over 7 bases. V shed 5 bases and J 1 base; nucleotides not matched to a gene: 7. CDR3 size: 15 residues. Germline V gene sequence: CDR1 LNHDA, CDR2 SQIVND (reference sequence). The CDR3 spells CASSPWDRSQETQYF. The CDR3 bases are TGTGCCAGTAGTCCTTGGGACAGATCCCAAGAGACCCAGTACTTC. Drawing the rest from reference TRBV19 and TRBJ2-5, the complete variable domain is DGGITQSPKYLFRKEGQNVTLSCEQNLNHDAMYWYRQDPGQGLRLIYYSQIVNDFQKGDIAEGYSVSREKKESFPLTVTSAQKNPTAFYLCASSPWDRSQETQYFGPGTRLLVL.

The chain combines TRBV29-1 with TRBJ1-2; 9 nucleotides match TRBD1. Germline-derived CDR1 and CDR2 are SQVTM and ANQGSEA. The CDR3 has 14 residues. V lost 6 bases to trimming and J lost 2 bases; unmatched junction nucleotides: 7. The CDR3, as DNA: TGCAGCGTCCCCGGGACAGGGAGGAACTATGGCTACACCTTC. It yields the protein CSVPGTGRNYGYTF.

The count of this clone is one. The CDR3 is CSVTHLVAGGLETQYF. Here the CDR3 DNA reads TGCAGCGTTACGCATTTGGTAGCGGGGGGGCTCGAGACCCAGTACTTC. J is TRBJ2-5 and V is TRBV29-1; 11 nucleotides line up with TRBD2. Germline lookup yields CDR1 SQVTM and CDR2 ANQGSEA. V lost 5 bases and J lost 5; bases outside the gene matches: 13. The CDR3 runs 16 residues.

The CDR3 DNA follows: TGTGCCAGTAGTCTCCTGACAGGGATATCACCCCTCCACTTT. Translating gives CASSLLTGISPLHF. This sequence joins TRBV19 and TRBJ1-6, with TRBD1 identical over 7 bases. V lost 5 bases and J lost 10; bases outside the gene matches: 8. CDR1 is LNHDA and CDR2 is SQIVND in the germline V gene (reference sequence). This CDR3 region has 14 residues.

J is TRBJ2-1 and V is TRBV7-2, with 12 bases that match TRBD2. With 8 bases clipped from V and 12 bases from J, the junction kept 11 bases outside the gene matches. Germline CDR1 reads SGHTA; CDR2 reads FQGNSA. CDR3 length: 14 residues. The CDR3 sequence is CASGSSGGAGLQFF. The CDR3, as DNA: TGTGCCAGCGGATCTAGCGGGGGGGCCGGGCTGCAGTTCTTC.

This clone was observed a handful of times. The chain carries TRBV7-9 and TRBJ1-1; 8 nucleotides agree with TRBD1. J was trimmed by 6 bases and V by 6 bases; bases with no gene match: 9. Germline V CDR1 and CDR2: SEHNR, FQNEAQ (reference sequence). The CDR3 has 14 residues. CDR3 sequence reads: CASREPGGGSEAFF. Here the CDR3 DNA reads TGTGCCAGCAGAGAGCCAGGGGGCGGCTCTGAAGCTTTCTTT.

The V call is TRBV19, the J call TRBJ2-1, with 10 positions matching TRBD2. The CDR3 loop spans 13 amino acids. Germline lookup yields CDR1 LNHDA and CDR2 SQIVND (reference sequence). V dropped 1 base and J dropped 12; count of bases not matched to a gene: 3. The CDR3 protein is CASSIGQRGGQFF. In DNA, the CDR3 is TGTGCCAGTAGTATAGGGCAGCGGGGGGGGCAGTTCTTC.

The genes are TRBV30 and TRBJ1-5, with TRBD1 as a possible D gene (6 bases). V lost 5 bases, J lost 4 bases, and 12 bases lay in between. CDR3 length: 13 amino acids. Germline CDR1 reads GTSNPN; CDR2 reads SVGIG (reference sequence). This CDR3 reads CAWSGAENQPQHF. The CDR3 DNA reads as TGTGCCTGGTCAGGGGCCGAAAATCAGCCCCAGCATTTT.

This clone was seen a few times. This rearrangement joins TRBV7-3 to TRBJ1-1, with 7 bases identical to TRBD1. Germline loops: CDR1 SGHTA, CDR2 FQGTGA. The CDR3 is 13 residues long. V dropped 5 bases and J dropped 7; count of bases not matched to a gene: 7. The CDR3 DNA follows: TGTGCCAGCAGCGCGGGACAGCTGGTTGAAGCTTTCTTT. Protein product: CASSAGQLVEAFF.

CDR3 nucleotide sequence: TGTGCCACCAGCAGCGGACTAGCGGGGGGCGGGAATGAGCAGTTCTTC. This translates into CATSSGLAGGGNEQFF. The chain carries TRBV15 and TRBJ2-1, with 14 bases lining up with TRBD2. CDR3 size: 16 residues. Germline assignment: CDR1 LNHNV and CDR2 YYDKDF (reference sequence). V trimming: 3 bases; J trimming: 7 bases; junction bases outside the gene matches: 5.

The sample holds many counts of this clone. This chain joins TRBV4-2 and TRBJ1-3; D ambiguous. This CDR3 has 15 residues. Deletions cut 3 bases from V and 4 bases from J, with 13 bases between. Germline assignment: CDR1 LGHNA and CDR2 YNFKEQ. CDR3 region: CASSQWAAGGNTIYF. For the CDR3, the DNA is TGTGCCAGCAGCCAGTGGGCGGCGGGAGGAAACACCATATATTTT.

The chain couples TRBV5-5 to TRBJ1-1, with D unclear. The germline V gene has CDR1 SGHKS and CDR2 YYEKEE (reference sequence). V was shortened by 4 bases and J by 7 bases, with 8 bases between the two germline ends. The CDR3 is 11 amino acids. CDR3 DNA sequence: TGTGCCAGCAGCCAACAAGTTGAAGCTTTCTTT. Protein: CASSQQVEAFF. Full variable domain (remainder filled in from reference TRBV5-5 and TRBJ1-1): DAGVTQSPTHLIKTRGQQVTLRCSPISGHKSVSWYQQVLGQGPQFIFQYYEKEERGRGNFPDRFSARQFPNYSSELNVNALLLGDSALYLCASSQQVEAFFGQGTRLTVV.

This rearrangement joins TRBV10-3 to TRBJ1-2; D not resolved. Trimming pared 0 bases from V and 8 bases from J, leaving 13 bases between. This CDR3 region has 14 residues. Germline V lookup: CDR1 ENHRY, CDR2 SYGVKD. The CDR3 protein is CAISESRQSRGYTF. The CDR3 DNA sequence: TGTGCCATCAGTGAGTCGAGGCAGTCACGAGGCTACACCTTC.

V usage is TRBV21-1 and J usage is TRBJ2-7; the table names TRBD2, a call not compared with the DNA. TRBV21-1 is a documented pseudogene. This CDR3 is built from 18 residues. The CDR3 loop is CASSNLGIADPSSYEQYF. The CDR3 region has the DNA TGTGCCAGCAGCAATTTGGGGATAGCGGATCCTAGCTCCTACGAGCAGTACTTC.

This rearrangement joins TRBV5-5 to TRBJ2-7; 9 bases agree with TRBD2. V lost 3 bases, J lost 1 base, and 5 bases stayed unmatched. There are 15 residues in the CDR3. The germline V gene has CDR1 SGHKS and CDR2 YYEKEE (reference sequence). Here the CDR3 reads CASSSPGLASYEQYF. CDR3 coding DNA: TGTGCCAGCAGCTCTCCGGGACTAGCTTCCTACGAGCAGTACTTC.

This chain uses TRBV5-1 with TRBJ2-7; 7 bases match TRBD1. CDR3 length: 11 residues. The V gene's germline CDR1 is SGHRS and CDR2 YFSETQ. The V gene end was trimmed by 7 bases and the J gene end by 4 bases; junction bases not matched to a gene: 2. CDR3 loop: CASGTEYEQYF. For the CDR3, the DNA is TGCGCCAGCGGGACAGAATACGAGCAGTACTTC.

The V gene is TRBV6-1, the J gene TRBJ2-7; D might be TRBD2 (7 bases). Between the trimmed V and J ends, which lost 0 bases and 3 bases, there was a span of 15 bases. The CDR3 is made up of 16 amino acids. Per the germline V gene, CDR1 is MNHNS and CDR2 is SASEGT. The CDR3 nucleotides are TGTGCCAGCAGTGAAGCTTGGGGAGGGGGGTACTACGAGCAGTACTTC. This gives the protein CASSEAWGGGYYEQYF.